This T cell receptor (beta chain) was found in a study of blood T cells in healthy people across ages. The CDR3 covers 15 residues. Germline V CDR1 and CDR2: MNHEY, SVGAGI. The V segment lost 7 bases and the J segment 3 bases; nucleotides outside the gene matches: 7. With a J-beta primer mix and a sample-barcoded 5' primer, a second PCR ran 7 to 11 cycles. Each CDR3 protein gets one entry after TCRdb re-called the 5' RACE reads with MiXCR. The sample has about a million distinct CDR3 sequences, about 53% seen once. This rearrangement joins TRBV6-5 to TRBJ2-5; the match to TRBD2 covers 11 bases. The sequencing input was blood. The TCR originated in an older woman in good health. The CDR3 nucleotides are TGTGCCAGCACTCCGGGACTAGCGGTTAAAGAGACCCAGTACTTC. Its protein product is CASTPGLAVKETQYF.